The entry below describes one T cell receptor (beta chain). There are 15 residues in the CDR3. Germline V lookup: CDR1 SGDLS, CDR2 YYNGEE. The V and J ends lost 0 bases and 0 bases, in that order; junction bases with no gene match: 1. Assay: immunoSEQ multiplex PCR; the TCRdb copy retains only in-frame clones and omits some. Here the sample spans around 50,000 clones, about 96% being singletons. This sample stems from a study of technical replicates of blood from a handful of donors. The source material was T cells isolated from PBMCs. This TCR was sampled from a human donor in good health. V gene TRBV9 combines with J gene TRBJ2-3, with 7 bases identical to TRBD2. The CDR3 nucleotides are TGTGCCAGCAGCGTAGAAGCGGGGAGCACAGATACGCAGTATTTT. This sequence encodes CASSVEAGSTDTQYF.